This entry concerns a single T cell receptor beta chain. Its antigen remains unidentified. This CDR3 region has 18 residues. J lost 4 bases, V lost 4 bases, and 12 bases had no gene match. CDR1 is SGHTA, CDR2 FQGNSA, per germline. This specimen comes from a study of a mutant IDH1 vaccine in newly diagnosed glioma. Study at large: Sex among treated patients split roughly 62% male, around 38% female; mean age was approximately 41 years. Pretreatment consisted of radiotherapy, temozolomide, or both, with most receiving both.

Time point denoted: baseline, week 1 (first vaccination visit). The treatment is: pre-vaccination baseline after standard-of-care therapy. Each tumor in the donors was a new WHO grade 3 or 4 astrocytoma, IDH1-mutant and ATRX-lost. This table comes from immunoSEQ multiplex PCR, and its TCRdb copy is limited to in-frame clones, with some not included. The table has tens of thousands of clones, more than 90% seen once; the top ten hold about 2.5%. Study results and caveats: Shifts in the top peripheral T cell clonotypes seemed unrelated to pseudoprogression.

The sample consisted of PBMCs, taken from a glioma patient treated with radiotherapy, temozolomide or both. This chain connects TRBV7-2 to TRBJ2-2; 10 nucleotides align to TRBD2. The TCR originated in a man between 50 and 59 years old with glioma. The CDR3 reads CASSSTLFPSGSTGELFF. The DNA for the CDR3 is TGTGCCAGCAGCTCCACCCTCTTCCCTAGCGGGAGCACCGGGGAGCTGTTTTTT.